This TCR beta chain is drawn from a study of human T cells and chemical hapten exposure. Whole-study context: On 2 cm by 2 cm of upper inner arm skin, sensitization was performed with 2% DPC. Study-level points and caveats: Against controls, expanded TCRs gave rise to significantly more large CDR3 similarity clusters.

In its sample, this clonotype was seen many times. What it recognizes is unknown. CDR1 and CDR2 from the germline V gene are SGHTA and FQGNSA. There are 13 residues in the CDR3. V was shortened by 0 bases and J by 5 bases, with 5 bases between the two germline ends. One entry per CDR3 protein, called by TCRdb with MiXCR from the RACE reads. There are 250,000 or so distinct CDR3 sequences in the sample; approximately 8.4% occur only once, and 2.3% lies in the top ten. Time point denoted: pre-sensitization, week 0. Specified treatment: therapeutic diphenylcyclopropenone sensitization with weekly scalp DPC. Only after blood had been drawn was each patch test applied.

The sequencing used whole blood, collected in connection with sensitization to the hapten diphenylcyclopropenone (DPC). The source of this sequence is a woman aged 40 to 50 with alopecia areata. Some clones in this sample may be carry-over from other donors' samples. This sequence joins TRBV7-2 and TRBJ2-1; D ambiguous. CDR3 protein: CASSLAWHNEQFF. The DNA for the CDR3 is TGTGCCAGCAGCTTAGCATGGCACAATGAGCAGTTCTTC.